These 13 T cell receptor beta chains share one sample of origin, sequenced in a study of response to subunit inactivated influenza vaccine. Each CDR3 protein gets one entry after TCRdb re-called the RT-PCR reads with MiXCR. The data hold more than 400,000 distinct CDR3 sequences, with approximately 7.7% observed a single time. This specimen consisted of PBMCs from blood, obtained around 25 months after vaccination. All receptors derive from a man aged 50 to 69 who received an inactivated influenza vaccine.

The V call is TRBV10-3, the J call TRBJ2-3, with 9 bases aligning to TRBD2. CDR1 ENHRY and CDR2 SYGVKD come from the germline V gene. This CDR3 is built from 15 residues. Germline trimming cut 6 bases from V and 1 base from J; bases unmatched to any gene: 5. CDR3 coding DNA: TGTGCCATCAGCGCGCAGCGGGGGGGCACAGATACGCAGTATTTT. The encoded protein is CAISAQRGGTDTQYF.

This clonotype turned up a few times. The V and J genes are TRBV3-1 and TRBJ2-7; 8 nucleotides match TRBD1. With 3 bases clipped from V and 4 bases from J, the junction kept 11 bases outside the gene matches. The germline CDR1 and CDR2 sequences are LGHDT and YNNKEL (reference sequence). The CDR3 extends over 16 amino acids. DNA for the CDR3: TGTGCCAGCAGCCACCGATCGCAGGGGGCGAGGTACGAGCAGTACTTC. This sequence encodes CASSHRSQGARYEQYF.

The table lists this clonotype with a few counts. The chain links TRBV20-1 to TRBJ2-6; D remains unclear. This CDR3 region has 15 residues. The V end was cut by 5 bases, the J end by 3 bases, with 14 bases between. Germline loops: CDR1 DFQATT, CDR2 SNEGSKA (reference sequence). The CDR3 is CSADRREDGANVLTF. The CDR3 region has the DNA TGCAGTGCTGATAGGCGTGAGGATGGGGCCAACGTCCTGACTTTC.

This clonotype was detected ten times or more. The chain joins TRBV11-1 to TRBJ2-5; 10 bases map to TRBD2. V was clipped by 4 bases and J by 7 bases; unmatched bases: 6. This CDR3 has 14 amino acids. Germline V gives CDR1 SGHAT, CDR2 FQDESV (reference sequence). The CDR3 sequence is CASSSSGGAGTQYF. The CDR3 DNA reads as TGTGCCAGCAGCTCTAGCGGGGGCGCCGGGACCCAGTACTTC.

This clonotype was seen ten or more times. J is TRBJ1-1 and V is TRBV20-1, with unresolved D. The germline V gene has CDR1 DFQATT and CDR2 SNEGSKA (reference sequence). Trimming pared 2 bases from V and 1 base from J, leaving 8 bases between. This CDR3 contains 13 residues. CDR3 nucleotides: TGCAGTGCTAGACGGCAGGCGAACACTGAAGCTTTCTTT. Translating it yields CSARRQANTEAFF.

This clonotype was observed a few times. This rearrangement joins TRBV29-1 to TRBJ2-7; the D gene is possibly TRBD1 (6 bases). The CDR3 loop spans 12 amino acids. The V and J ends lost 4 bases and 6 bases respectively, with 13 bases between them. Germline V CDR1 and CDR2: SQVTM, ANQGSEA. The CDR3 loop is CSVGTGSSEQYF. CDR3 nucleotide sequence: TGCAGCGTTGGCACAGGGTCTTCCGAGCAGTACTTC.

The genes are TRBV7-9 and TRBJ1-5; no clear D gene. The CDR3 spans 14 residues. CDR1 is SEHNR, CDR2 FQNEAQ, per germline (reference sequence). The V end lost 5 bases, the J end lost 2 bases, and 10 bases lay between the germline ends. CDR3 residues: CASSPPGRNQPQHF. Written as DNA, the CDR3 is TGTGCCAGCAGCCCCCCAGGCCGCAATCAGCCCCAGCATTTT.

Here the CDR3 DNA reads TGTGCCAGCAGCCGCGGCCTAGAGGGCCCCCGGAATACGCAGTATTTT. This translates into CASSRGLEGPRNTQYF. The gene calls are TRBV12-3 or TRBV12-4 and TRBJ2-3; D perhaps matches TRBD2 (5 bases). This CDR3 has 16 amino acids. The V and J ends lost 6 bases and 7 bases respectively, with 23 bases between them.

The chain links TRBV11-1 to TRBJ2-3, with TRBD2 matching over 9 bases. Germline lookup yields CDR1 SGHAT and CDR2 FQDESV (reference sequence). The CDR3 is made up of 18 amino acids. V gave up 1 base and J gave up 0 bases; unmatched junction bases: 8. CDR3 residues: CASSLVAGGPPSTDTQYF. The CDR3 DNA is TGTGCCAGCAGCTTAGTTGCGGGGGGGCCTCCTAGCACAGATACGCAGTATTTT.

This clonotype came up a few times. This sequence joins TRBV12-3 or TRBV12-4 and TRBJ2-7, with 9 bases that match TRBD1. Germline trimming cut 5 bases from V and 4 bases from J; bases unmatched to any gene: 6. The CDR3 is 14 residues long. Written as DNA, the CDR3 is TGTGCCAGCAGTGAGGACAGGGGAAGGTACGAGCAGTACTTC. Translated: CASSEDRGRYEQYF.

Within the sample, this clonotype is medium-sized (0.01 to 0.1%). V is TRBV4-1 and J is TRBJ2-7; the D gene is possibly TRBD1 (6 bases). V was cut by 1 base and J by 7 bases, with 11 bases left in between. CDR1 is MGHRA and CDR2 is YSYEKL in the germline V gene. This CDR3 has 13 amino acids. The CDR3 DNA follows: TGCGCCAGCAGCCAAGTACAGGGTCAGGAGCAGTACTTC. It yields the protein CASSQVQGQEQYF.

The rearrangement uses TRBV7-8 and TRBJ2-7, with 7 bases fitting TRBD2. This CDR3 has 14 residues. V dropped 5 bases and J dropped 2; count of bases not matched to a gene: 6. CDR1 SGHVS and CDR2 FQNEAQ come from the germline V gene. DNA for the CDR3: TGTGCCAGCAGCCGTCAGCGGGGAGCCTACGAGCAGTACTTC. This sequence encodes CASSRQRGAYEQYF. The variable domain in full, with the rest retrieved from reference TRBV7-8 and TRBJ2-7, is GAGVSQSPRYKVAKRGQDVALRCDPISGHVSLFWYQQALGQGPEFLTYFQNEAQLDKSGLPSDRFFAERPEGSVSTLKIQRTQQEDSAVYLCASSRQRGAYEQYFGPGTRLTVT.

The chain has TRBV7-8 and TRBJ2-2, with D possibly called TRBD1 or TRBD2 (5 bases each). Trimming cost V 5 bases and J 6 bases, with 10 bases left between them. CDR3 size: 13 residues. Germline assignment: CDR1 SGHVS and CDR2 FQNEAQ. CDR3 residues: CASSLGTPGELFF. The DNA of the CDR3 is TGTGCCAGCAGCCTCGGGACGCCCGGGGAGCTGTTTTTT.